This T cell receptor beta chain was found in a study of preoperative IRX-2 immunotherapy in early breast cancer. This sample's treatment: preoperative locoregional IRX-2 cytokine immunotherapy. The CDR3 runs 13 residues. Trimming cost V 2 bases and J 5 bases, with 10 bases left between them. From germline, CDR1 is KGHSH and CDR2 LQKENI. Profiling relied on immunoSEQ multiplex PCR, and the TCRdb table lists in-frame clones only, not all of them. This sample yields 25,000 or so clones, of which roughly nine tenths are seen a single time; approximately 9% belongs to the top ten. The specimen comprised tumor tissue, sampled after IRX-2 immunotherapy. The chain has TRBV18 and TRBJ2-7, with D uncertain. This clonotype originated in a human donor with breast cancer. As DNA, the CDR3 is TGTGCCAGCTCACCAGGGGTCAATCACGAGCAGTACTTC. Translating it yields CASSPGVNHEQYF.